This TCR beta chain was obtained from a study of T-cell reconstitution after alpha-beta-depleted transplantation in children (dated by TCRdb to 2015 to 2016). With regard to the full study: Using TCR repertoire profiling, the study quantitatively followed how T-cell immune reconstitution unfolded in children after TCRalphabeta/CD19-depleted allogeneic hematopoietic cell transplantation. Study-level results and caveats: Over subsequent months, a decline in hyperexpanded clone frequencies was noted, and after one year, T-cell counts and TCRbeta diversity were mostly ascribed to newly produced T cells. In some patients, the high TCRbeta diversity seen at day 60 was put down to recipient T cells and intrathymic progenitors that had survived conditioning. The apparently early recovery of alphabetaT-cell counts about two months after transplant reportedly depended on only several hundred rapidly expanded clones that came from non-depleted graft cells.

Receptor amplification or capture employed PCR. Instrument used: Illumina HiSeq 2500. To normalize quantification of the TCRbeta repertoire, the TCR libraries were built with molecular barcoding that relied on unique molecular identifiers. The public reads were run again by TCRdb, first through fastp at Q25 and then through MiXCR, and only productive beta chains were kept. Identical CDR3 proteins give one entry, which carries the most common genes and DNA. In this sample the table shows around 670,000 distinct CDR3 sequences, around 13% of which occur a single time. Clones ranked in the top ten supply approximately 0.8% of the sample. The sample's treatment or condition label, decoded: allogeneic hematopoietic cell transplantation with graft depleted of TCRalphabeta T cells and CD19 B cells. Transplant recipients were children who received TCRalphabeta/CD19-depleted allogeneic hematopoietic cell grafts.

This clonotype was recorded many times. Its antigen remains unidentified. The record has no base qualities; no much larger clone is one base away. Reading from cysteine to phenylalanine, the CDR3 counts 18 amino acids. This entry keeps only the CDR3 DNA: 54 bases, framed from base 1. V has 5 bases trimmed and J has 1 base trimmed; junction bases matching no gene number 15. For CDR1 and CDR2, the germline V gene lists SGHRS and YFSETQ. The source of this sequence is a girl aged 2-10 years with congenital amegakaryocytic thrombocytopenia, due to receive a stem cell transplant. The sample consisted of PBMCs, taken before TCRalphabeta/CD19-depleted stem cell transplant. Recombination joined TRBV5-1 with TRBJ2-3; 8 nucleotides in the junction match TRBD2. The CDR3 in this case is CASSEGAGEFTRTDTQYF. In nucleotides, the sequence is TGCGCCAGCAGTGAAGGAGCGGGAGAGTTTACCCGCACAGATACGCAGTATTTT.